The sequence of this TCR beta chain was determined in a study of graft-versus-host responses after intestinal transplantation. Sequenced by immunoSEQ multiplex PCR; TCRdb stores in-frame clones only, minus some. This sample yields just under 85,000 clones, of which approximately 90% are seen a single time; 7.6% belongs to the top ten. As to this clone: Its antigen is unidentified.

The CDR3 consists of 13 residues. Deletions cut 3 bases from V and 1 base from J, with 6 bases between. CDR1 LNHDA and CDR2 SQIVND come from the germline V gene (reference sequence). The clonotype was recovered from a human donor who was the organ donor for an intestinal transplant. The specimen was unstimulated CD8+ T cells sorted from spleen or lymph node cells, collected before transplant. This chain uses TRBV19 with TRBJ1-1, with no clear D. The CDR3 nucleotides read TGTGCCAGTAGTATGGCAGCGAACACTGAAGCTTTCTTT. It translates to CASSMAANTEAFF.